The present T cell receptor beta chain was sequenced within a study of PD-L1 blockade in urothelial cancer. At the level of the study: Males with bladder-origin urothelial cancer constituted most of the 29 patients. Patients had undergone 0 to 3 prior chemotherapy regimens. Blood analysis was done at 3 weeks (second dose) and 6 weeks after treatment began.

Trimming shortened V by 3 bases and J by 8 bases, and 17 bases separated the two germline ends. The CDR3 is 15 residues long. Germline lookup yields CDR1 MRHNA and CDR2 SNTAGT. This sample's time point: peripheral blood 6 weeks after treatment start. Assay: immunoSEQ multiplex PCR; the TCRdb copy retains only in-frame clones and omits some. This repertoire shows 35,000 to 40,000 clones, 65% to 90% found once; its top ten account for 24%. The TCR was taken from a man aged 60 to 75 with urothelial cancer. The specimen was PBMCs, collected around atezolizumab (anti-PD-L1) treatment. The chain is built from TRBV6-4 and TRBJ1-3; TRBD1 might be the D (5 bases). CDR3 amino acids: CASSEPTDLSDTIYF. In DNA form, the CDR3 reads TGTGCCAGCAGTGAGCCGACAGATCTTTCGGACACCATATATTTT.